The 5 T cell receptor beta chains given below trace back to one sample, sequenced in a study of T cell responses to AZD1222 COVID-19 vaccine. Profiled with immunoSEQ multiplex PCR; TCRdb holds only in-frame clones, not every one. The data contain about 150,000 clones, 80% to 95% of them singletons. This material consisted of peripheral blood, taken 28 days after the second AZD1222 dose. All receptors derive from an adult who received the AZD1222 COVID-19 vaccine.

CDR3 residues: CASSLDSGSLNEQFF. The CDR3 DNA sequence: TGTGCCAGCAGCTTAGATAGCGGGAGTCTGAATGAGCAGTTCTTC. The chain recombines TRBV11-2 with TRBJ2-1; TRBD2 aligns across 9 bases. Per germline, CDR1 SGHAT and CDR2 FQNNGV. The CDR3 length is 15 residues. J gave up 7 bases and V 0 bases, and 4 bases lay outside the gene matches.

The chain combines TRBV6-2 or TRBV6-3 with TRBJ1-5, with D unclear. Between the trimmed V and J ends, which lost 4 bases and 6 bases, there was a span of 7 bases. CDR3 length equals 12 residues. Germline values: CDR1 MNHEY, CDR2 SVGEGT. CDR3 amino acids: CASSWTSQPQHF. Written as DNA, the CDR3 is TGTGCCAGCAGTTGGACGTCTCAGCCCCAGCATTTT.

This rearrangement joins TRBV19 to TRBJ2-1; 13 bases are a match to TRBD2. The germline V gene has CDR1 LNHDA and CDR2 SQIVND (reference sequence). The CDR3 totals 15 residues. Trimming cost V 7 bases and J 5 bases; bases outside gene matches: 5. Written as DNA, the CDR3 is TGTGCCAGTACTACTAGCGGGAGGGTAAACAATGAGCAGTTCTTC. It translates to CASTTSGRVNNEQFF.

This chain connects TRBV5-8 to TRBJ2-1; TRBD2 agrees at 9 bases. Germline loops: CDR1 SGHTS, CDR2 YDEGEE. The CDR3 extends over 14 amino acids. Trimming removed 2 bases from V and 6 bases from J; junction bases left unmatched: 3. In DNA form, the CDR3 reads TGTGCCAGCAGCTTTCGACTAGCGGTCAATGAGCAGTTCTTC. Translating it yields CASSFRLAVNEQFF.

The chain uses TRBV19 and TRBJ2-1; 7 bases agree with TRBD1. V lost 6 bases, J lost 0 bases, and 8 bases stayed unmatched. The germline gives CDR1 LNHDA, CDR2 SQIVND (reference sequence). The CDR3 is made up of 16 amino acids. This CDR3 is CASRMTGSPSYNEQFF. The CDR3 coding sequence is TGTGCCAGTAGGATGACAGGGTCCCCCTCCTACAATGAGCAGTTCTTC.